This TCR beta chain stems from a study of memory CD4+ T cells and cytomegalovirus serostatus. Turning to the study itself: Healthy Belgian adult donors included roughly ten CMV-positive and 24 CMV-negative people.

Study-wide findings and caveats: Median bootstrapped AUC for CMV status was approximately 0.95 originally, approximately 0.91 US-trained.

This clone was observed once. Its antigen is as yet unknown. This CDR3 has 13 amino acids. Germline V lookup: CDR1 SGHDT, CDR2 YYEEEE. The V gene lost 1 base and the J gene lost 5 bases, with 7 bases spanning the gap. Single viable CD3+CD4+CD8-CD45RO+ cells were sorted as the memory CD4+ T cells. In the study's own analysis: After removing out-of-frame reads, around 2,000,000 distinct TCRbeta sequences remained. The method was immunoSEQ multiplex PCR; TCRdb's version includes in-frame clones alone and lacks a portion of them. D and trimming were read from the DNA, whereas the V and J calls and clone size are those reported in that table. The sample lists some 80,000 clones, over 80% seen once, with less than 0.9% in the top ten.

The sequence came from an adult in good health and CMV-seronegative. The rearrangement links TRBV5-6 to TRBJ1-3; the D is unclear. The specimen was memory CD4+ T cells from blood. The CDR3 loop is CASSLPGRNTIYF. The CDR3 DNA reads TGTGCCAGCAGCTTGCCCGGAAGAAACACCATATATTTT.